Shown below are 16 T cell receptor beta chains from a single sample sequenced in a study of cytomegalovirus exposure and HLA in healthy donors. Assay: immunoSEQ multiplex PCR; the TCRdb copy retains only in-frame clones and omits some. The sample lists approximately 150,000 clones, around 87% occurring once. Material for sequencing was PBMCs. The origin of the receptors is a young man in good health and CMV-seropositive.

V gene TRBV6-5 combines with J gene TRBJ1-5; D ambiguous. Trimming took 6 bases from V and 3 from J, leaving 12 bases between them. The CDR3 extends over 14 amino acids. Germline V gene lookup returns CDR1 MNHEY and CDR2 SVGAGI. The CDR3 nucleotides are TGTGCCAGCAGGGGAGCTAGTACCAATCAGCCCCAGCATTTT. Translated: CASRGASTNQPQHF.

The rearrangement links TRBV28 to TRBJ1-1, with no clear D. Trimming pared 2 bases from V and 1 base from J, leaving 8 bases between. The CDR3 is 14 amino acids. Germline V lookup: CDR1 MDHEN, CDR2 SYDVKM. The CDR3 spells CASSLQSRNTEAFF. The CDR3 nucleotides are TGTGCCAGCAGTTTACAGTCCAGGAACACTGAAGCTTTCTTT.

This rearrangement joins TRBV19 to TRBJ1-6; a possible D gene is TRBD1 (6 bases). CDR3 length: 13 amino acids. The V gene's germline CDR1 is LNHDA and CDR2 SQIVND (reference sequence). Trimming stripped 5 bases from V and 9 bases from J, with 11 bases between. CDR3 in amino acids: CASSLTQGSPLHF. CDR3 in DNA: TGTGCCAGTAGTCTCACACAGGGTTCACCCCTCCACTTT.

This chain joins TRBV15 and TRBJ1-5, with 9 positions matching TRBD1. Germline V CDR1 and CDR2: LNHNV, YYDKDF (reference sequence). V shed 0 bases, J shed 8 bases, and the junction held 8 bases outside the gene matches. CDR3 length: 16 amino acids. CDR3 sequence reads: CATSREGQGVIKPQHF. CDR3 nucleotide sequence: TGTGCCACCAGCAGAGAGGGACAGGGAGTAATCAAGCCCCAGCATTTT.

As concerns this clone: This CDR3 is also generated by other DNA sequences in the sample. The rearrangement uses TRBV18 and TRBJ1-2; 10 nucleotides align to TRBD1. The CDR3 is 14 amino acids. CDR1 and CDR2 (germline): KGHSH, LQKENI. J was trimmed by 2 bases and V by 3 bases; bases with no gene match: 0. This CDR3 is CASSPGQGNYGYTF. The CDR3 DNA follows: TGTGCCAGCTCACCGGGACAGGGGAACTATGGCTACACCTTC.

The chain employs TRBV4-1 and TRBJ1-2; D ambiguous. This CDR3 has 14 amino acids. V dropped 4 bases and J dropped 8 bases, with 17 bases sitting between them. The germline CDR1 and CDR2 sequences are MGHRA and YSYEKL. CDR3 sequence: CASSPVRAGEGYTF. The CDR3 bases are TGCGCCAGCAGCCCCGTCCGGGCTGGGGAGGGCTACACCTTC.

This sequence joins TRBV6-5 and TRBJ1-2, with 8 bases aligning to TRBD1. Germline V gene lookup returns CDR1 MNHEY and CDR2 SVGAGI. V shed 7 bases and J 2 bases; nucleotides not matched to a gene: 6. The CDR3 is 14 residues long. The CDR3 here is CASTDRGGNYGYTF. The DNA for the CDR3 is TGTGCCAGCACCGACAGGGGAGGAAACTATGGCTACACCTTC.

The J gene is TRBJ2-2, the V gene TRBV18; D is unresolved. CDR3 size: 13 residues. The V end lost 3 bases, the J end lost 10 bases, and 12 bases lay between the germline ends. Per the germline V gene, CDR1 is KGHSH and CDR2 is LQKENI. DNA of the CDR3: TGTGCCAGCTCACCCCAGCCCAGCGAGGAGCTGTTTTTT. Amino acids: CASSPQPSEELFF.

The chain uses TRBV7-9 and TRBJ2-7; 9 bases agree with TRBD1. CDR1 and CDR2 from the germline V gene are SEHNR and FQNEAQ (reference sequence). The CDR3 consists of 15 residues. Trimming at V came to 0 bases and at J to 5 bases, leaving 5 bases not matched to a gene. The CDR3 here is CASSLAQGARNEQYF. The CDR3 nucleotides read TGTGCCAGCAGCTTAGCACAGGGGGCGAGGAACGAGCAGTACTTC.

The chain employs TRBV7-9 and TRBJ1-2, with D perhaps matching TRBD1 (5 bases). Trimming stripped 6 bases from V and 3 bases from J, with 20 bases between. This CDR3 comprises 16 residues. Germline-derived CDR1 and CDR2 are SEHNR and FQNEAQ (reference sequence). CDR3 region: CASSRTPDNSYYGYTF. The CDR3, as DNA: TGTGCCAGCAGTCGCACCCCGGACAATTCTTACTATGGCTACACCTTC.

The gene calls are TRBV18 and TRBJ2-5; D unclear. The CDR3 spans 13 residues. Trimming left V 2 bases short and J 7 bases short, with 11 bases between. Germline CDR1 KGHSH, CDR2 LQKENI. The CDR3 loop reads CASSPVHSGTQYF. CDR3 DNA: TGTGCCAGCTCACCAGTCCATTCAGGGACCCAGTACTTC.

J is TRBJ2-7 and V is TRBV6-5, with D maybe TRBD1 (6 bases). Trimming pared 2 bases from V and 5 bases from J, leaving 16 bases between. Germline-derived CDR1 and CDR2 are MNHEY and SVGAGI. This CDR3 contains 15 residues. CDR3 DNA: TGTGCCAGCAGTTACCGAGGCAGGGGTACCCACGAGCAGTACTTC. This gives the protein CASSYRGRGTHEQYF.

This chain links TRBV5-1 with TRBJ2-3; possible D gene TRBD2, 6 bases. V dropped 4 bases and J dropped 2 bases, with 23 bases sitting between them. Looked up from germline, CDR1 is SGHRS and CDR2 is YFSETQ. The CDR3 extends over 18 amino acids. CDR3 protein: CASSINRDSNRDTDTQYF. In DNA, the CDR3 is TGCGCCAGCAGCATCAACCGGGACTCAAACCGGGACACAGATACGCAGTATTTT.

Only a few counts were recorded for this clone. This rearrangement joins TRBV2 to TRBJ2-6; 7 bases align to TRBD1. The CDR3 sequence is 17 residues long. Germline V lookup: CDR1 SNHLY, CDR2 FYNNEI. With V trimmed by 6 bases and J by 0 bases, 8 bases remained unmatched. CDR3 sequence (DNA): TGTGCCAGCAGCCGGGACAGCCGTCACTCTGGGGCCAACGTCCTGACTTTC. It translates to CASSRDSRHSGANVLTF. The full variable domain, its missing parts supplied by reference TRBV2 and TRBJ2-6, is EPEVTQTPSHQVTQMGQEVILRCVPISNHLYFYWYRQILGQKVEFLVSFYNNEISEKSEIFDDQFSVERPDGSNFTLKIRSTKLEDSAMYFCASSRDSRHSGANVLTFGAGSRLTVL.

The chain joins TRBV30 to TRBJ2-5; a possible D gene is TRBD2 (5 bases). V lost 0 bases and J 2 bases, leaving 7 bases between the germline ends. Germline V CDR1 and CDR2: GTSNPN, SVGIG (reference sequence). The CDR3 is 13 residues long. This chain's CDR3 is CAWSVRVQETQYF. The CDR3 nucleotides read TGTGCCTGGAGTGTGCGGGTTCAAGAGACCCAGTACTTC.

This clone was seen once. The rearrangement links TRBV19 to TRBJ1-5, with 9 bases matching TRBD1. The junction had 7 bases not matched to a gene; V was cut back by 5 bases and J by 5 bases. The CDR3 runs 15 residues. Germline loops: CDR1 LNHDA, CDR2 SQIVND (reference sequence). The CDR3 spells CASSRQGQGDQPQHF. In nucleotides, the CDR3 is TGTGCCAGTAGTCGCCAGGGACAGGGCGATCAGCCCCAGCATTTT.